What follows are 6 T cell receptor beta chains derived from one specimen sequenced in a study of CD8 T cells in Susac syndrome. RNA in amounts of roughly 0.5 to 1 ug was reverse transcribed with random hexamers. TCRdb re-called the immunoSEQ multiplex PCR reads through MiXCR, storing one row per CDR3 protein. In the table there are 170,000 or so distinct CDR3 sequences, 95% to 96% of which are singletons. The sequenced sample was CD4+ T cells from PBMCs. These receptors were collected from a human donor with Susac syndrome.

A single count supports this clonotype. The J gene is TRBJ2-1, the V gene TRBV29-1; unclear D gene. This CDR3 contains 12 residues. V gave up 2 bases and J gave up 0 bases, with 2 bases separating them. Germline-derived CDR1 and CDR2 are SQVTM and ANQGSEA. The CDR3 bases are TGCAGCGTTGAACACTCCTACAATGAGCAGTTCTTC. Amino acid sequence: CSVEHSYNEQFF.

The V gene is TRBV1, the J gene TRBJ2-3. TRBV1 is a pseudogene. The CDR3 runs 16 residues. The CDR3 DNA sequence: TGCACCAGCAGCCAAGTTCGGCAGTCGGGCACAGATACGCAGTATTTT. Translation gives CTSSQVRQSGTDTQYF.

The chain combines TRBV20-1 with TRBJ2-1, with TRBD2 matching 10 bases. Germline trimming cut 3 bases from V and 5 bases from J; bases unmatched to any gene: 22. CDR1 and CDR2 (germline): DFQATT, SNEGSKA (reference sequence). This CDR3 is 20 amino acids long. The CDR3 is CSASSNGGLAGVPTHNEQFF. CDR3 coding DNA: TGCAGTGCTAGTTCTAATGGCGGTCTAGCGGGAGTCCCCACACACAATGAGCAGTTCTTC.

V and J are TRBV9 and TRBJ2-5; 10 bases are shared with TRBD1. The germline gives CDR1 SGDLS, CDR2 YYNGEE. The V and J ends lost 3 bases and 4 bases, in that order; junction bases with no gene match: 6. There are 15 residues in the CDR3. CDR3 sequence (DNA): TGTGCCAGCAGCGCCGGGACAGGGGTCCGAGAGACCCAGTACTTC. It specifies CASSAGTGVRETQYF.

In DNA, the CDR3 is TGCAGTGCCCAGGTCCAAGTCGGGCAGTACTTC. As protein: CSAQVQVGQYF. This chain connects TRBV20-1 to TRBJ2-7; D ambiguous. Germline V gene data show CDR1 as DFQATT and CDR2 as SNEGSKA (reference sequence). V was pared by 6 bases and J by 9 bases, with 15 bases between. This CDR3 is 11 amino acids long.

Comment on this clonotype: At one boundary the junction diverges from the germline segment, which might be a read error. J is TRBJ2-1 and V is TRBV7-7, with a weak D call TRBD2 (5 bases). The germline V gene encodes CDR1 SSHAT and CDR2 FNYEAQ (reference sequence). This CDR3 contains 15 residues. The chain's CDR3 is CASSGSLGSDNEQFF. The DNA of the CDR3 is TGTGCTAGCAGCGGCAGCCTAGGATCGGACAATGAGCAGTTCTTC. The full variable domain, its missing parts supplied by reference TRBV7-7 and TRBJ2-1, is GAGVSQSPRYKVTKRGQDVTLRCDPISSHATLYWYQQALGQGPEFLTYFNYEAQPDKSGLPSDRFSAERPEGSISTLTIQRTEQRDSAMYRCASSGSLGSDNEQFFGPGTRLTVL.